This paragraph reports one T cell receptor (beta chain). This specimen belongs to a study of blood T cell repertoires in COVID-19. TCRdb keeps only in-frame clones here, not all; method: immunoSEQ multiplex PCR. The top ten clones hold 1.3% of a sample with some 300,000 clones, around 87% of them seen once. This CDR3 contains 15 residues. Per the germline V gene, CDR1 is SGHRS and CDR2 is YFSETQ. V was cut by 2 bases and J by 1 base, with 10 bases left in between. The sample taken for sequencing was peripheral blood. The sequence was collected from a man aged 70-80 years with acute or convalescent COVID-19. This chain links TRBV5-1 with TRBJ2-4; D possibly corresponds to TRBD2 (6 bases). Here the CDR3 reads CASSLPGLAKNIQYF. The CDR3 DNA sequence: TGCGCCAGCAGCTTACCGGGACTTGCCAAAAACATTCAGTACTTC.